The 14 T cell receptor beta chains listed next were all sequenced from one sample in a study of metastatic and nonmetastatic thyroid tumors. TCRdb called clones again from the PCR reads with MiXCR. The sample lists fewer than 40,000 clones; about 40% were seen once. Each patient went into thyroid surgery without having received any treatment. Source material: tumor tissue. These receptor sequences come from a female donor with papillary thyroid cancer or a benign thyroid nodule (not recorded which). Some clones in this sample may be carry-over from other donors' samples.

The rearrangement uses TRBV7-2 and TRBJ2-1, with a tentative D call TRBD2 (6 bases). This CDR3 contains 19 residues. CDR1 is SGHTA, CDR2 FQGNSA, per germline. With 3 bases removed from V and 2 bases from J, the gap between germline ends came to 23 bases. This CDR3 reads CASSFPPALQGGTYNEQFF. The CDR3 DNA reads TGTGCCAGCAGCTTCCCCCCCGCGCTCCAGGGAGGTACCTACAATGAGCAGTTCTTC.

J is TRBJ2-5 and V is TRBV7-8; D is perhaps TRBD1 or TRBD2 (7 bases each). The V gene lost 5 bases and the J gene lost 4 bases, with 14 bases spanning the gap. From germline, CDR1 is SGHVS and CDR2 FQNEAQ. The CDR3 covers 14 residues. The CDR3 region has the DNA TGTGCCAGCAGCCGACAGGGAGGGGGAGAGACCCAGTACTTC. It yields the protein CASSRQGGGETQYF.

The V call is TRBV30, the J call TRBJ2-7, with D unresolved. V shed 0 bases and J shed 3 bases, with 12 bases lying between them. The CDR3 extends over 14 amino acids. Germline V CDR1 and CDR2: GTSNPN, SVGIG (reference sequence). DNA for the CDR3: TGTGCCTGGAGTGTACGTCCGGATCTCTACGAGCAGTACTTC. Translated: CAWSVRPDLYEQYF.

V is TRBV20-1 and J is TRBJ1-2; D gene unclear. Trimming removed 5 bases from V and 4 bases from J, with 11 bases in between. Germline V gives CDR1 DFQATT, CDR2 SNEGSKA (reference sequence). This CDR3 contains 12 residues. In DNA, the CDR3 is TGCAGTGCTGAACGGCGGTCCTATGGCTACACCTTC. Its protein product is CSAERRSYGYTF.

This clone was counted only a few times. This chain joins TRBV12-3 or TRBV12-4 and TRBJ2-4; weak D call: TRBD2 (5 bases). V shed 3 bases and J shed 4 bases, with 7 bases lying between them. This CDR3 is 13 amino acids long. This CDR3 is CASSFGGKNIQYF. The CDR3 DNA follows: TGTGCCAGCAGTTTCGGCGGGAAAAACATTCAGTACTTC.

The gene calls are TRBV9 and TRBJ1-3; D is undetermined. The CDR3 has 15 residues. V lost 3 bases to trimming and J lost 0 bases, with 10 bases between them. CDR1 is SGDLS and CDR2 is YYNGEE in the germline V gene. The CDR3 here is CASSAGRVSGNTIYF. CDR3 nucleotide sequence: TGTGCCAGCAGCGCCGGACGAGTCTCTGGAAACACCATATATTTT.

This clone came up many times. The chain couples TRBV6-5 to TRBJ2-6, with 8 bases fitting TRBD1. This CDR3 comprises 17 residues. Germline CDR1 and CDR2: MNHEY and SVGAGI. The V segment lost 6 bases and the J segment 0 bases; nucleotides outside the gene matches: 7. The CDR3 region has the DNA TGTGCCAGCAGACTCGGACAGGGAAGCTCTGGGGCCAACGTCCTGACTTTC. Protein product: CASRLGQGSSGANVLTF.

CDR3 sequence (DNA): TGCGCCAGCAGCTTGGTGGAGGGGAATGGCTACACCTTC. It specifies CASSLVEGNGYTF. This chain links TRBV5-1 with TRBJ1-2; a possible D gene is TRBD1 (5 bases). CDR1 SGHRS and CDR2 YFSETQ come from the germline V gene. CDR3 size: 13 residues. Trimming took off 0 bases at V and 6 bases at J, with 9 bases between the two ends.

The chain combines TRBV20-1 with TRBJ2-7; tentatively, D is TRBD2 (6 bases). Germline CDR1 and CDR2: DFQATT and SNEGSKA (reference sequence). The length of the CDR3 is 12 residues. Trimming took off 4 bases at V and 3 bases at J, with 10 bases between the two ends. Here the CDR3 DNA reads TGCAGTGCTACCCGGACTAACTACGAGCAGTACTTC. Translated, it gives CSATRTNYEQYF.

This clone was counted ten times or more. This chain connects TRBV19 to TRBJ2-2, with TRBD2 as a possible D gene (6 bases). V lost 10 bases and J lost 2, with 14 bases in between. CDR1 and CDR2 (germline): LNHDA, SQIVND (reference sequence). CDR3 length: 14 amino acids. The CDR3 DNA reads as TGTGCCACCACCCCGGACTATAACACCGGGGAGCTGTTTTTT. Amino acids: CATTPDYNTGELFF.

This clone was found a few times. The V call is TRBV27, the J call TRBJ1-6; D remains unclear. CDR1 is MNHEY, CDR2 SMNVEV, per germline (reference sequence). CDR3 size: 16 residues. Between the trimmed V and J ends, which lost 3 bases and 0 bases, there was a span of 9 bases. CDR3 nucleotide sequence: TGTGCCAGCAGTTTTATGCGTAGCTCCTATAATTCACCCCTCCACTTT. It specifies CASSFMRSSYNSPLHF.

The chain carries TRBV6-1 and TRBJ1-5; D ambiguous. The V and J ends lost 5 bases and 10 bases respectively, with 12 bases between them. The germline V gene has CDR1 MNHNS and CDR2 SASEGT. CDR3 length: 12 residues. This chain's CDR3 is CASSRHDGPQHF. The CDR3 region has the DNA TGTGCCAGCAGTCGACACGATGGTCCCCAGCATTTT.

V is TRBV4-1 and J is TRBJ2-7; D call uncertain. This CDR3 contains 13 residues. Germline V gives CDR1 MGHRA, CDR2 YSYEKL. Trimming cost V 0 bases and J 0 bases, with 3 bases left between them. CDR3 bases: TGCGCCAGCAGCCAAGAAGCCTCCTACGAGCAGTACTTC. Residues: CASSQEASYEQYF.

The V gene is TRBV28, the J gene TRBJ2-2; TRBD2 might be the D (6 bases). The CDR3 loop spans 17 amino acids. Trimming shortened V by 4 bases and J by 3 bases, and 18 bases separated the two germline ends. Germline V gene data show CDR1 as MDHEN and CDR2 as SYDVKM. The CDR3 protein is CASSSEGQGGDTGELFF. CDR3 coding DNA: TGTGCCAGCAGTTCCGAAGGGCAGGGCGGGGACACCGGGGAGCTGTTTTTT. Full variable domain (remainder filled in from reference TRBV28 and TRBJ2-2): DVKVTQSSRYLVKRTGEKVFLECVQDMDHENMFWYRQDPGLGLRLIYFSYDVKMKEKGDIPEGYSVSREKKERFSLILESASTNQTSMYLCASSSEGQGGDTGELFFGEGSRLTVL.